This TCR beta chain was found in a study of blood T cell repertoires in COVID-19. Germline CDR1 reads MRHNA; CDR2 reads SNTAGT. This CDR3 region has 13 residues. The ends lost 7 bases at V and 3 bases at J; junction bases unmatched: 4. Recovered status applied to Cohort 3 donors who had two consecutive negative PCRs. It also applied to those with clearance or with symptom resolution. Measured with immunoSEQ multiplex PCR; TCRdb has only the in-frame clones, and not every one. This table has over 300,000 clones, roughly 87% appearing once. The chain recombines TRBV6-4 with TRBJ1-2; TRBD1 aligns across 8 bases. What was sequenced was PBMCs or T cells enriched from blood (not recorded which). This TCR was sampled from a woman aged 25 to 45 who had recovered from COVID-19. The CDR3 DNA follows: TGTGCCAGCACAGGACAGGGTGACTATGGCTACACCTTC. Translation: CASTGQGDYGYTF.